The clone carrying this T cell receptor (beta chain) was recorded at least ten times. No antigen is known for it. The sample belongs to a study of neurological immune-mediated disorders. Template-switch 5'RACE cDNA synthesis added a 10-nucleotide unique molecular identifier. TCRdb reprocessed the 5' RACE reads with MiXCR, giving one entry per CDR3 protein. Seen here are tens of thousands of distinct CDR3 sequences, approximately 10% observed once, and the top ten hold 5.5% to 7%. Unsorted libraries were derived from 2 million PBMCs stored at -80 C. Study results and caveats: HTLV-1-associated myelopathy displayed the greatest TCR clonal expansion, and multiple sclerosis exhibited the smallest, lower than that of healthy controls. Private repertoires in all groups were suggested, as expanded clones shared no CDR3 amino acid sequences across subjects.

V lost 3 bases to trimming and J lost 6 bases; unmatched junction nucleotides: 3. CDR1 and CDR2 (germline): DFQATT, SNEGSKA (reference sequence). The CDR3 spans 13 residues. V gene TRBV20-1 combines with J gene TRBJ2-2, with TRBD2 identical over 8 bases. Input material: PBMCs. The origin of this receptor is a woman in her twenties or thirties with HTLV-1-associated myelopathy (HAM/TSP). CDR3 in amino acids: CSASPGGPGELFF. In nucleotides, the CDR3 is TGCAGTGCTAGCCCGGGGGGGCCCGGGGAGCTGTTTTTT.